A selection of T cell receptor beta chains follows, all from one sample in a study of blood T cell repertoires in COVID-19. Using immunoSEQ multiplex PCR, the repertoire was profiled, and TCRdb retains in-frame clones only, with some absent. The sample includes approximately 120,000 clones, 84% of them seen just once. The sequencing sample was made of peripheral blood. The receptor source for this set is a woman older than 75 with active or convalescent COVID-19. The CDR3 runs from the conserved cysteine through the conserved F or W. A D gene is named only where the DNA matches it firmly. A row's size may be missing; if present it is once, few, many or a size class.

D,J,size,V,DNA,CDR3
TRBD1,TRBJ1-2,-,TRBV6-5,TGTGCCAGCAGTCGGGACAGGGAGTTTGGCTACACCTTC,CASSRDREFGYTF
TRBD2,TRBJ2-3,-,TRBV27,TGTGCCAGCAGTTTAAGACTAGCGGGGACCGATACGCAGTATTTT,CASSLRLAGTDTQYF
-,TRBJ1-2,-,TRBV28,TGTGCCACCGGGAGGTACAACTATGGCTACACCTTC,CATGRYNYGYTF
TRBD1,TRBJ2-5,-,TRBV2,TGTGCCAGCAGTGTTGACAGGGGGGAGACCCAGTACTTC,CASSVDRGETQYF
TRBD1,TRBJ1-2,few,TRBV19,TGTGCCACCTCGAAACAGGGGGCAAACTATGGCTACACCTTC,CATSKQGANYGYTF
-,TRBJ1-2,-,TRBV5-4,TGTGCCAGCAGCTTGGCCGAGTATGGCTACACCTTC,CASSLAEYGYTF
-,TRBJ2-3,-,TRBV11-2,TGTGCCAGCAGCTTAGATGGGGACTCCCGCACAGATACGCAGTATTTT,CASSLDGDSRTDTQYF
-,TRBJ2-7,-,TRBV5-1,TGCGCCAGCAGCTTGGCCGAATGGCAGGGTTACGAGCAGTACTTC,CASSLAEWQGYEQYF
TRBD1,TRBJ2-7,-,TRBV10-2,TGCGCCAGCAGTGAGTCGTGGGGGACAGGGGGTATCCACGAGCAGTACTTC,CASSESWGTGGIHEQYF
TRBD1,TRBJ1-1,-,TRBV18,TGTGCCACCCGACGACCGGGACAGGGGGAAGGTACTGAAGCTTTCTTT,CATRRPGQGEGTEAFF
-,TRBJ2-5,-,TRBV6-5,TGTGCCAGCAGTAGGAGCCCTCCCGGCCAAGAGACCCAGTACTTC,CASSRSPPGQETQYF
-,TRBJ1-2,-,TRBV5-1,TGCGCCAGCAGCTTCGGACAGCGTGACTCTAACTATGGCTACACCTTC,CASSFGQRDSNYGYTF
TRBD2,TRBJ2-7,-,TRBV4-2,TGTGCCAGCAGCCAAGAACCCGGGGCTAGCGGGAGGGACGAGCAGTACTTC,CASSQEPGASGRDEQYF
-,TRBJ2-6,-,TRBV11-2,TGTGCCAGCAGCTTTCGGTACTATCACCGATCATCTGGGGCCAACGTCCTGACTTTC,CASSFRYYHRSSGANVLTF
TRBD2,TRBJ2-1,-,TRBV11-3,TGTGCCAGCAGCTTAGGTGGTCTAGCGGGACGCAATGAGCAGTTCTTC,CASSLGGLAGRNEQFF
-,TRBJ1-6,-,TRBV6-5,TGTGCCAGCAGTTTGACAGGTGAATCACCCCTCCACTTT,CASSLTGESPLHF
-,TRBJ2-5,-,TRBV28,TGTGCCAGCAGTTTACCCGGGACTTCCCAAGAGACCCAGTACTTC,CASSLPGTSQETQYF
-,TRBJ1-4,-,TRBV20-1,TGCAGTGCTCAACAGAGAGAAAAACTGTTTTTT,CSAQQREKLFF
TRBD2,TRBJ2-7,-,TRBV6-2/TRBV6-3,TGTGCCAGCAGTTACCTGGGACTAGCGGGAAACTACGAGCAGTACTTC,CASSYLGLAGNYEQYF
-,TRBJ2-7,-,TRBV9,TGTGCCAGCAGCCCAAGGACAGTCTTGGGGGAGCAGTACTTC,CASSPRTVLGEQYF
-,TRBJ2-3,-,TRBV5-4,TGTGCCAGCACTAAATCCCGGGACAACACAGATACGCAGTATTTT,CASTKSRDNTDTQYF
-,TRBJ2-3,-,TRBV19,TGTGCCAGTACCCCGCCGGGTGCGACAGATACGCAGTATTTT,CASTPPGATDTQYF
TRBD1,TRBJ1-4,-,TRBV28,TGTGCCAGCAGTTGGGACAGGGAGTTACTGTTTTTT,CASSWDRELLFF
TRBD1,TRBJ2-2,-,TRBV7-2,TGTGCCAGCAGCTTCCGGGACAGAATTACCGGGGAGCTGTTTTTT,CASSFRDRITGELFF
-,TRBJ2-1,-,TRBV5-1,TGCGCCAGCAGCTTACGGGGGAGCGGATACAATGAGCAGTTCTTC,CASSLRGSGYNEQFF
TRBD1,TRBJ1-6,-,TRBV7-6,TGTGCCAGCAGCCCACAAGGACAGGGAGGTTCACCCCTCCACTTT,CASSPQGQGGSPLHF
-,TRBJ1-1,-,TRBV20-1,TGCAGTGCGCAGGTGAACACTGAAGCTTTCTTT,CSAQVNTEAFF
TRBD2,TRBJ2-1,once,TRBV14,TGTGCCAGCAGCCTACGGACTAGTGAGCAGTTCTTC,CASSLRTSEQFF
TRBD2,TRBJ2-7,once,TRBV6-5,TGTGCCAGCAGTTACTCTACGGGAGGGTACGAGCAGTACTTC,CASSYSTGGYEQYF
-,TRBJ1-6,-,TRBV28,TGTGCCAGCAGTTTTATATTTTCACCCCTCCACTTT,CASSFIFSPLHF
-,TRBJ1-2,-,TRBV20-1,TGCAGTGCTAGAGCTCCTCCGGGCTACACCTTC,CSARAPPGYTF
-,TRBJ2-1,-,TRBV27,TGTGCCAGCACCCCCTCCCCGACAGAAACCTACAATGAGCAGTTCTTC,CASTPSPTETYNEQFF
TRBD1,TRBJ1-1,-,TRBV6-5,TGTGCCAGCAGTCTGCTACAGGGGGGGGGCACTGAAGCTTTCTTT,CASSLLQGGGTEAFF
-,TRBJ1-1,-,TRBV11-2,TGTGCCAGCAGCTTGCGGGGGGCGGCGGGAGGAGCTTTCTTT,CASSLRGAAGGAFF
TRBD1,TRBJ1-5,few,TRBV4-1,TGCGCCAGCAGCCTCCAAGGGACAGGGGGGGGCAATCAGCCCCAGCATTTT,CASSLQGTGGGNQPQHF
-,TRBJ1-4,-,TRBV4-1,TGCGCCAGCAGCCAAGTAAGGAGCCCAACTAATGAAAAACTGTTTTTT,CASSQVRSPTNEKLFF
-,TRBJ2-7,-,TRBV15,TGTGCCACCAGCAGAGATCAAGACAGGCTAGCCTACGAGCAGTACTTC,CATSRDQDRLAYEQYF
TRBD2,TRBJ2-7,-,TRBV19,TGTGCCAGTACGCGGGTAGCGGGAGGCTCCTACGAGCAGTACTTC,CASTRVAGGSYEQYF
-,TRBJ2-7,-,TRBV7-8,TGTGCCAGCAGCTTGCCAGGACACCTAACCCCCGAGCAGTACTTC,CASSLPGHLTPEQYF
-,TRBJ1-2,-,TRBV7-2,TGTGCCAGCAGCTTTTCTGGGGCCCGCGAATATGGCTACACCTTC,CASSFSGAREYGYTF